This T cell receptor beta chain was sequenced in a study of blood T cell repertoires in COVID-19. The overall study: The samples span acute and convalescent COVID-19 from the United States, Italy and Spain. From T cells, B-cell-depleted T cells, or PBMCs came the material, which was cDNA or gDNA.

This clone occurred a few times. Trimming took 5 bases from V and 5 from J, leaving 18 bases between them. The CDR3 totals 15 residues. CDR1 and CDR2 (germline): MGHRA, YSYEKL. Per the authors' pipeline: Nucleated cell counts were estimated from reference gene primer amplification. Assay: immunoSEQ multiplex PCR; the TCRdb copy retains only in-frame clones and omits some. For V, J and clone size, that table is used; D and trimming come from the DNA. There are about 14,000 clones in the sample; about 80% occur only once, and 20% to 25% lies in the top ten. The chain has TRBV4-1 and TRBJ1-2, with a weak D call TRBD1 (6 bases). This receptor was identified in an older woman with acute or convalescent COVID-19. The sequencing input was peripheral blood. The CDR3 sequence: CASSSRTVGTYGYTF. The DNA for the CDR3 is TGCGCCAGCAGCTCACGGACAGTGGGAACTTATGGCTACACCTTC.